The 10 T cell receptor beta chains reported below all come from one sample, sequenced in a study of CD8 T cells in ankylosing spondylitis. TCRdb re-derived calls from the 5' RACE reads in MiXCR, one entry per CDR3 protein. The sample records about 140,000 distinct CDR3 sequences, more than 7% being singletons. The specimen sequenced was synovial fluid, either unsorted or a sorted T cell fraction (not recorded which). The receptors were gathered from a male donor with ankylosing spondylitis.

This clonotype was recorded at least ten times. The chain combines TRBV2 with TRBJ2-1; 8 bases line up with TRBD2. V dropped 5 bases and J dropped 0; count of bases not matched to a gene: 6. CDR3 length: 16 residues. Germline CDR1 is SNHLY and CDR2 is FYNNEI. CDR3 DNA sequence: TGTGCCAGCAGTCTGCGGGGGGCGAGCTCCTACAATGAGCAGTTCTTC. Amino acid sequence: CASSLRGASSYNEQFF.

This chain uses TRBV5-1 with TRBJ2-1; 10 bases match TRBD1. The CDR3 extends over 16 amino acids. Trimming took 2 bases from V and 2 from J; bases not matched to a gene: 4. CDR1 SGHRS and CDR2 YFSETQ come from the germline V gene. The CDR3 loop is CASSFSGTGAYNEQFF. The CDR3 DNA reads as TGCGCCAGCAGCTTTTCCGGGACAGGGGCCTACAATGAGCAGTTCTTC.

The CDR3 sequence: CASSLAYGSGTPAELFF. In DNA, the CDR3 is TGTGCCAGCAGCTTAGCGTATGGTAGCGGAACACCGGCGGAGCTGTTTTTT. The rearrangement joins TRBV7-9 to TRBJ2-2; a weak D match, TRBD2 (6 bases). The CDR3 consists of 17 residues. Germline assignment: CDR1 SEHNR and CDR2 FQNEAQ (reference sequence). Trimming took 0 bases from V and 10 from J, leaving 21 bases between them.

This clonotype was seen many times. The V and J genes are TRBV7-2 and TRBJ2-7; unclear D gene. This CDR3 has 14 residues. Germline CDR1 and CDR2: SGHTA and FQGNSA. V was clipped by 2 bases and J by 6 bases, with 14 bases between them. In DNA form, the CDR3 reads TGTGCCAGCAGCTTAAAGGCCCTCCTATCCGAGCAGTACTTC. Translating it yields CASSLKALLSEQYF.

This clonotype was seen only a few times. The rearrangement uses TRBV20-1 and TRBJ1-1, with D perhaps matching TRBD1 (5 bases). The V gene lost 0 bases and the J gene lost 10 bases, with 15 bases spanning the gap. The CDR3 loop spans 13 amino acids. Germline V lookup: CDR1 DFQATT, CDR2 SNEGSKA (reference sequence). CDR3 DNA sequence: TGCAGTGCTAGAGATAGACGGGGCCTCGGAGCTTTCTTT. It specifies CSARDRRGLGAFF.

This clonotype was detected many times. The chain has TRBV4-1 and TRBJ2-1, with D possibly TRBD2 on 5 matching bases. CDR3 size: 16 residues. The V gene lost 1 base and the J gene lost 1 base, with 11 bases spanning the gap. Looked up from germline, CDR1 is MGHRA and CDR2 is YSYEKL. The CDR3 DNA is TGCGCCAGCAGCCAAGTCGAGGGTCGGTCCTACAATGAGCAGTTCTTC. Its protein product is CASSQVEGRSYNEQFF.

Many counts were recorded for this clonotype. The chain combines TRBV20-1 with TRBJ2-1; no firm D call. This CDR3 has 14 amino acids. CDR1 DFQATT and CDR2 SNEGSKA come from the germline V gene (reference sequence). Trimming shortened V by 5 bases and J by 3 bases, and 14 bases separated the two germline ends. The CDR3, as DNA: TGCAGTGCTTTGCCCGGGTTATTCTACAATGAGCAGTTCTTC. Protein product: CSALPGLFYNEQFF.

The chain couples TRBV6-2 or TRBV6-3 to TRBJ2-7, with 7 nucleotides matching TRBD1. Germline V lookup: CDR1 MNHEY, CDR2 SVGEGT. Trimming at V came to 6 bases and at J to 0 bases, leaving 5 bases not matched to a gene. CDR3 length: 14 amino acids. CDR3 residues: CASSNGDSSYEQYF. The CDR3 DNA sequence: TGTGCCAGCAGCAACGGGGACAGCTCCTACGAGCAGTACTTC.

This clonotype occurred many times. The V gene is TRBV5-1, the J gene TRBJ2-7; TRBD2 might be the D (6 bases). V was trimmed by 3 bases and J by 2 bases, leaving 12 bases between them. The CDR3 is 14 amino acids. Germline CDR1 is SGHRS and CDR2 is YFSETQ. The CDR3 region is CASSSAAGTYEQYF. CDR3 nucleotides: TGCGCCAGCAGCTCAGCGGCGGGGACCTACGAGCAGTACTTC.

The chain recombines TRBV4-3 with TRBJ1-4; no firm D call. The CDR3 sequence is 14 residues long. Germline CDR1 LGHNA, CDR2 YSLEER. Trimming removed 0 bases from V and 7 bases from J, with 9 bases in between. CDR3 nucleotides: TGCGCCAGCAGCCAAGAGGCAGGTAGTGAAAAACTGTTTTTT. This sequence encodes CASSQEAGSEKLFF.